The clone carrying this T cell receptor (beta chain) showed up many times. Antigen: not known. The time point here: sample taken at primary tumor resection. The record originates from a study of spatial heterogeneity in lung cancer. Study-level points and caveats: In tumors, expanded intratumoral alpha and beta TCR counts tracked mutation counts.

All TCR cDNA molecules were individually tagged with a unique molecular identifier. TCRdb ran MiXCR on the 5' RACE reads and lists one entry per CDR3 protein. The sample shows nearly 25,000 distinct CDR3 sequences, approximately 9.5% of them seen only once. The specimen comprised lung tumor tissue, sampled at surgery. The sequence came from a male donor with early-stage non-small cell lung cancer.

The chain's CDR3 is CASSLAQERYTF. DNA of the CDR3: TGTGCCAGCAGTTTAGCGCAGGAGAGGTACACCTTC. The chain joins TRBV12-3 or TRBV12-4 to TRBJ1-2; no reliable D call. Trimming left V 0 bases short and J 11 bases short, with 10 bases between. There are 12 residues in the CDR3.